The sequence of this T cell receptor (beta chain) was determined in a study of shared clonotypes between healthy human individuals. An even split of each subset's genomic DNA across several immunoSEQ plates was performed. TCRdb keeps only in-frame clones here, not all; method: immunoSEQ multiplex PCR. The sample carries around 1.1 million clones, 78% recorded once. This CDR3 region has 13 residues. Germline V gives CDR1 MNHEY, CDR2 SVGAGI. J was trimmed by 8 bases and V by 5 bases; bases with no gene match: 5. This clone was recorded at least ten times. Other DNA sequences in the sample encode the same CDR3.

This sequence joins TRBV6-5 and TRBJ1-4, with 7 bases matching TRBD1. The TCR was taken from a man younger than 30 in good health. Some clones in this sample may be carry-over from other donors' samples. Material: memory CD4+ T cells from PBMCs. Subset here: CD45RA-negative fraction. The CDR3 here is CASSRGQKEKLFF. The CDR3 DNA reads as TGTGCCAGCAGTAGGGGACAGAAGGAAAAACTGTTTTTT.